The 28 T cell receptor beta chains below come from one sample, sequenced in a study of early T cells in non-severe SARS-CoV-2 infection. TCRdb used MiXCR to reprocess the 5' RACE reads, holding one entry per CDR3 protein. The repertoire has 99,000 or so distinct CDR3 sequences, roughly 15% of them found once; the top ten carry around 1.3%. Material: whole blood. These receptors all stem from an adult who was a healthcare worker with PCR-confirmed SARS-CoV-2 infection or an uninfected control (not recorded which).

This clonotype was counted ten times or more. The V gene is TRBV29-1, the J gene TRBJ2-3; 9 nucleotides match TRBD2. The length of the CDR3 is 16 residues. The V gene's germline CDR1 is SQVTM and CDR2 ANQGSEA. V lost 2 bases to trimming and J lost 4 bases; unmatched junction nucleotides: 10. CDR3 nucleotides: TGCAGCGTTGAAACCCCCTCGCGGGAGGGAGCAGATACGCAGTATTTT. Translating it yields CSVETPSREGADTQYF.

This clonotype was picked up a small number of times. The chain uses TRBV12-3 or TRBV12-4 and TRBJ2-7; 7 bases agree with TRBD2. This CDR3 has 15 residues. V shed 4 bases and J 4 bases; nucleotides not matched to a gene: 10. CDR3 residues: CASSSRGGGGYEQYF. CDR3 DNA sequence: TGTGCCAGCAGTTCCCGTGGCGGGGGAGGTTACGAGCAGTACTTC.

This clonotype was seen a handful of times. The chain links TRBV5-1 to TRBJ1-2, with D possibly being TRBD1 (5 bases). V lost 3 bases and J lost 4, with 22 bases in between. There are 17 residues in the CDR3. Germline V lookup: CDR1 SGHRS, CDR2 YFSETQ. In DNA form, the CDR3 reads TGCGCCAGCAGCTCCGGGGCCCCAACCAGCTTGGGCTATGGCTACACCTTC. It codes for CASSSGAPTSLGYGYTF.

This chain connects TRBV19 to TRBJ2-1; TRBD2 agrees at 8 bases. CDR1 and CDR2 (germline): LNHDA, SQIVND (reference sequence). V lost 3 bases and J lost 5; bases outside the gene matches: 9. CDR3 length equals 16 residues. The CDR3, as DNA: TGTGCCAGTAGTATGGCTAGCGGGTATGGACACAATGAGCAGTTCTTC. Amino acids: CASSMASGYGHNEQFF.

DNA for the CDR3: TGTGCCAGCAGCCAAGATCGGGGATTCAACACAGATACGCAGTATTTT. Its translation: CASSQDRGFNTDTQYF. This sequence joins TRBV14 and TRBJ2-3; a possible D gene is TRBD2 (5 bases). The CDR3 length is 16 residues. Looked up from germline, CDR1 is SGHDN and CDR2 is FVKESK. Between the trimmed V and J ends, which lost 0 bases and 2 bases, there was a span of 12 bases.

The chain has TRBV7-2 and TRBJ1-4, with D uncertain. The CDR3 has 12 residues. Trimming took off 2 bases at V and 8 bases at J, with 6 bases between the two ends. Germline loops: CDR1 SGHTA, CDR2 FQGNSA. The CDR3 DNA reads TGTGCCAGCAGCTTATTCCAGGAAAAACTGTTTTTT. As protein: CASSLFQEKLFF.

This clonotype was seen only a few times. The chain recombines TRBV15 with TRBJ1-1, with D maybe TRBD1 (6 bases). The CDR3 loop spans 15 amino acids. Germline assignment: CDR1 LNHNV and CDR2 YYDKDF (reference sequence). Trimming took 2 bases from V and 1 from J, leaving 11 bases between them. This CDR3 reads CATSRNREGNTEAFF. CDR3 DNA: TGTGCCACCAGCAGAAACAGGGAGGGGAACACTGAAGCTTTCTTT.

The chain is built from TRBV29-1 and TRBJ2-1, with TRBD2 identical over 9 bases. Germline CDR1 reads SQVTM; CDR2 reads ANQGSEA. The CDR3 loop spans 12 amino acids. Germline trimming cut 8 bases from V and 5 bases from J; bases unmatched to any gene: 4. The CDR3, as DNA: TGCAGCTGGGGACTAGCAGACAATGAGCAGTTCTTC. Its protein is CSWGLADNEQFF.

This clonotype occurred a few times. The chain employs TRBV27 and TRBJ2-3; 11 nucleotides line up with TRBD1. This CDR3 comprises 15 residues. With V trimmed by 5 bases and J by 4 bases, 5 bases remained unmatched. Germline V lookup: CDR1 MNHEY, CDR2 SMNVEV (reference sequence). The CDR3 DNA reads as TGTGCCAGCAGTAGAAGGACAGGGGGCGCAGATACGCAGTATTTT. Its protein product is CASSRRTGGADTQYF.

The chain carries TRBV11-2 and TRBJ1-2, with D uncertain. V was shortened by 3 bases and J by 5 bases, with 13 bases between the two germline ends. This CDR3 is 14 amino acids long. Germline CDR1 and CDR2: SGHAT and FQNNGV. The CDR3 here is CASSFDGSPYGYTF. CDR3 bases: TGTGCCAGCAGCTTTGACGGCAGTCCTTATGGCTACACCTTC.

This clonotype has more than one count but fewer than ten. The rearrangement links TRBV5-5 to TRBJ2-6; 8 bases line up with TRBD2. Germline V gene sequence: CDR1 SGHKS, CDR2 YYEKEE (reference sequence). The CDR3 runs 17 residues. The ends lost 4 bases at V and 0 bases at J; junction bases unmatched: 6. The CDR3 loop reads CASSPRGADSGANVLTF. The DNA for the CDR3 is TGTGCCAGCAGCCCGCGGGGGGCAGACTCTGGGGCCAACGTCCTGACTTTC.

This chain connects TRBV7-6 to TRBJ2-3; no clear D gene. CDR1 SGHVS and CDR2 FNYEAQ come from the germline V gene. Trimming pared 0 bases from V and 7 bases from J, leaving 5 bases between. This CDR3 contains 12 residues. The CDR3 sequence is CASSLAPNTQYF. CDR3 DNA sequence: TGTGCCAGCAGCTTAGCACCGAATACGCAGTATTTT.

J is TRBJ2-7 and V is TRBV6-2 or TRBV6-3; no clear D. The CDR3 spans 14 residues. The germline gives CDR1 MNHEY, CDR2 SVGEGT. V was trimmed by 2 bases and J by 2 bases, leaving 10 bases between them. The CDR3 nucleotides read TGTGCCAGCAGTTACCCCACCGGAACCTACGAGCAGTACTTC. It codes for CASSYPTGTYEQYF.

This clonotype was observed a handful of times. This chain uses TRBV5-4 with TRBJ2-3, with D possibly matching TRBD2 (7 bases). The V and J ends lost 8 bases and 2 bases respectively, with 18 bases between them. The CDR3 consists of 15 residues. Germline V gene data show CDR1 as SGHNT and CDR2 as YYREEE (reference sequence). The CDR3 sequence: CASTRERGNTDTQYF. As DNA, the CDR3 is TGTGCCAGTACGCGGGAGAGGGGGAACACAGATACGCAGTATTTT.

CDR3 sequence: CASSRLAGVQPYNEQFF. The CDR3 DNA is TGTGCCAGCAGTCGACTAGCGGGGGTTCAACCCTACAATGAGCAGTTCTTC. This chain joins TRBV7-2 and TRBJ2-1; 12 nucleotides agree with TRBD2. Per the germline V gene, CDR1 is SGHTA and CDR2 is FQGNSA. CDR3 length: 17 residues. V lost 6 bases to trimming and J lost 2 bases; unmatched junction nucleotides: 8. Complete variable domain (other parts from reference TRBV7-2 and TRBJ2-1): GAGVSQSPSNKVTEKGKDVELRCDPISGHTALYWYRQSLGQGLEFLIYFQGNSAPDKSGLPSDRFSAERTGGSVSTLTIQRTQQEDSAVYLCASSRLAGVQPYNEQFFGPGTRLTVL.

The rearrangement links TRBV9 to TRBJ2-3; D may be TRBD2 (6 bases). From germline, CDR1 is SGDLS and CDR2 YYNGEE. The CDR3 is made up of 14 amino acids. V lost 0 bases and J lost 2, with 7 bases in between. This CDR3 is CASSVGGDTDTQYF. The CDR3 coding sequence is TGTGCCAGCAGCGTAGGGGGGGACACAGATACGCAGTATTTT. Full variable domain (outside the CDR3, taken from reference TRBV9 and TRBJ2-3): DSGVTQTPKHLITATGQRVTLRCSPRSGDLSVYWYQQSLDQGLQFLIQYYNGEERAKGNILERFSAQQFPDLHSELNLSSLELGDSALYFCASSVGGDTDTQYFGPGTRLTVL.

The V and J genes are TRBV20-1 and TRBJ2-3; TRBD1 is a possible D gene (5 bases). V lost 3 bases and J lost 1, with 11 bases in between. The CDR3 length is 14 residues. The germline gives CDR1 DFQATT, CDR2 SNEGSKA (reference sequence). The DNA for the CDR3 is TGCAGTGCTAGTGTGGTCAGGGGCACAGATACGCAGTATTTT. It encodes CSASVVRGTDTQYF.

CDR3 in amino acids: CASSTTTGIQTQYF. The CDR3 DNA is TGTGCCAGCAGCACTACGACAGGTATTCAGACCCAGTACTTC. The genes are TRBV9 and TRBJ2-5, with D perhaps TRBD1 (6 bases). In germline, CDR1 is SGDLS, CDR2 YYNGEE. The CDR3 is 14 residues long. The V end lost 4 bases, the J end lost 6 bases, and 16 bases lay between the germline ends. Variable domain in full (rest from reference TRBV9 and TRBJ2-5): DSGVTQTPKHLITATGQRVTLRCSPRSGDLSVYWYQQSLDQGLQFLIQYYNGEERAKGNILERFSAQQFPDLHSELNLSSLELGDSALYFCASSTTTGIQTQYFGPGTRLLVL.

The chain recombines TRBV6-2 or TRBV6-3 with TRBJ2-5; 7 bases agree with TRBD2. Per the germline V gene, CDR1 is MNHEY and CDR2 is SVGEGT. This CDR3 spans 11 amino acids. After removal of 11 bases from V and 7 bases from J, the junction contained 7 bases not matched to a gene. The CDR3 sequence: CAAGGKRTQYF. CDR3 DNA: TGTGCCGCCGGGGGGAAGAGGACCCAGTACTTC.

This clonotype was seen only a few times. The chain joins TRBV24-1 to TRBJ2-7; no definite D call. The CDR3 loop spans 14 amino acids. Trimming stripped 3 bases from V and 3 bases from J, with 11 bases between. CDR1 and CDR2 (germline): KGHDR, SFDVKD. CDR3 loop: CATSDPRRGYEQYF. The CDR3 nucleotides read TGTGCCACCAGTGATCCCAGAAGAGGCTACGAGCAGTACTTC.

This clonotype was found many times. The V and J genes are TRBV27 and TRBJ2-7; maybe TRBD1 (5 bases). This CDR3 has 13 amino acids. Trimming left V 3 bases short and J 5 bases short, with 11 bases between. Germline CDR1 is MNHEY and CDR2 is SMNVEV (reference sequence). The CDR3 nucleotides are TGTGCCAGCAGTTTCGGGCAGGGAAACGAGCAGTACTTC. It codes for CASSFGQGNEQYF.

In this sample, this clonotype turned up a few times. This chain's CDR3 is CASSLIRTGWPEQFF. As DNA, the CDR3 is TGTGCCAGCAGCTTGATCCGGACAGGATGGCCTGAGCAGTTCTTC. This chain joins TRBV11-2 and TRBJ2-1; the match to TRBD1 covers 7 bases. Germline V gene lookup returns CDR1 SGHAT and CDR2 FQNNGV. J was trimmed by 9 bases and V by 3 bases; bases with no gene match: 11. The length of the CDR3 is 15 residues.

This clonotype was found a few times. This sequence joins TRBV19 and TRBJ2-3; D gene ambiguous. Per germline, CDR1 LNHDA and CDR2 SQIVND (reference sequence). Trimming removed 3 bases from V and 2 bases from J, with 15 bases in between. This CDR3 has 16 amino acids. This chain's CDR3 is CASSIGLVGITDTQYF. In DNA, the CDR3 is TGTGCCAGTAGTATCGGTCTTGTGGGAATCACAGATACGCAGTATTTT.

A few counts support this clonotype. The rearrangement links TRBV27 to TRBJ2-7; 7 nucleotides match TRBD1. J lost 5 bases, V lost 4 bases, and 5 bases had no gene match. This CDR3 comprises 13 residues. Germline lookup yields CDR1 MNHEY and CDR2 SMNVEV (reference sequence). The CDR3 bases are TGTGCCAGCAGTTCGGACAGGTCCCACGAGCAGTACTTC. Amino acid sequence: CASSSDRSHEQYF.

The chain employs TRBV6-5 and TRBJ2-5; D may correspond to TRBD1 or TRBD2 (5 bases each). The CDR3 is 19 residues long. V was shortened by 5 bases and J by 2 bases, with 27 bases between the two germline ends. CDR1 is MNHEY and CDR2 is SVGAGI in the germline V gene. CDR3 coding DNA: TGTGCCAGCAGTACCATTCTTGACATGAAACCGGGACGGCAAGAGACCCAGTACTTC. As protein: CASSTILDMKPGRQETQYF.

This clonotype has only a few counts. The chain links TRBV2 to TRBJ2-3; 8 nucleotides line up with TRBD2. Unmatched junction bases numbered 6, after V lost 7 bases and J lost 6 bases. There are 13 residues in the CDR3. Germline assignment: CDR1 SNHLY and CDR2 FYNNEI. The CDR3, as DNA: TGTGCCAGCACCGAGCGGGAGAGGGATACGCAGTATTTT. It codes for CASTERERDTQYF.

This clonotype showed up just a few times. The V gene is TRBV18, the J gene TRBJ2-7; D unresolved. In germline, CDR1 is KGHSH, CDR2 LQKENI. V shed 0 bases and J shed 8 bases, with 17 bases lying between them. CDR3 size: 15 residues. CDR3 in DNA: TGTGCCAGCTCACCACCGTCAGGCTGGGCTATGAAGCAGTACTTC. This gives the protein CASSPPSGWAMKQYF. The full variable domain, rest sourced from reference TRBV18 and TRBJ2-7, is NAGVMQNPRHLVRRRGQEARLRCSPMKGHSHVYWYRQLPEEGLKFMVYLQKENIIDESGMPKERFSAEFPKEGPSILRIQQVVRGDSAAYFCASSPPSGWAMKQYFGPGTRLTVT.

At least ten counts were recorded for this clonotype. The chain carries TRBV15 and TRBJ1-4, with TRBD1 matching 12 bases. The J segment lost 4 bases and the V segment lost 2 bases, leaving 11 bases of the junction unmatched. Germline V CDR1 and CDR2: LNHNV, YYDKDF (reference sequence). This CDR3 is built from 19 residues. The CDR3 nucleotides read TGTGCCACCAGCAGATTTCGACTCGGGACAGGGGGCGTTAATGAAAAACTGTTTTTT. It is translated as CATSRFRLGTGGVNEKLFF.